This TCR beta chain was profiled in a study of blood T cell repertoires in COVID-19. Looking at the study overall: Whether acute or convalescent, the COVID-19 samples came from the United States, Italy and Spain.

Original analysis: From reference gene primer amplification, estimates of nucleated cell counts were derived. Using immunoSEQ multiplex PCR, the repertoire was profiled, and TCRdb retains in-frame clones only, with some absent. Clonal size and the V and J genes are those of that table, whereas D and trimming came from the DNA. The sample holds about 160,000 clones, approximately 90% seen once. Per the germline V gene, CDR1 is LGHDT and CDR2 is YNNKEL (reference sequence). This CDR3 has 14 amino acids. Deletions cut 4 bases from V and 6 bases from J, with 13 bases between. This receptor was identified in a woman between 65 and 79 years old with COVID-19, enrolled during active disease. The sample was peripheral blood. This chain links TRBV3-1 (or the pseudogene TRBV3-2) with TRBJ2-1, with D possibly TRBD2 on 6 matching bases. The CDR3 DNA reads TGTGCCAGCAGCCCCACTAGCATTAGCAATGAGCAGTTCTTC. This translates into CASSPTSISNEQFF.